The present T cell receptor (beta chain) was sequenced within a study of CD8+ T cells in alopecia areata (dated by TCRdb to 2016 to 2019). Background for the entire study: The treated patients, all with moderate-to-severe alopecia areata, were enrolled in an open-label pilot trial of oral tofacitinib given at 5 to 10 mg twice daily. Amplification of TCRbeta CDR3 regions was done by immunoSEQ multiplex PCR using 35 Vbeta forward primers and 13 Jbeta reverse primers. To study T cell clonal expansion in alopecia areata, the researchers applied high-throughput TCRbeta sequencing to both the C3H/HeJ mouse model and human patients. Human TCRbeta sequencing covered scalp tissue and sorted CD4+ and CD8+ peripheral blood T cells from patchy and totalis/universalis alopecia areata patients and healthy controls. Biopsies were taken from tofacitinib-treated patients at baseline and again at 4 and 24 weeks into treatment, and several of those patients also had a later scalp biopsy. RNA was obtained with the PAXgene miRNA kit for fixed scalp, the miRNeasy kit for PBMCs, and the RNeasy kit for mouse skin. For the treated patients, the SALT score, which quantifies what percentage of scalp surface area is affected, served as the measure of disease severity. Tofacitinib was administered for 6 to 18 months, and 6 months of follow-up off drug were then conducted to assess delayed response and recurrence. Scalp clonality was compared among normal scalp (n=4), patchy alopecia areata scalp (n=8), and alopecia totalis/universalis scalp (n=8). The research as a whole found: Lesional scalp, especially in alopecia totalis/universalis, showed higher clonality and more expanded CD8+ clones than normal scalp, suggesting antigenic drive. Many expanded lesional clones were found to persist in scalp and blood during tofacitinib treatment, and relapse after treatment cessation may be partly explained by this persistence. Unlike mouse skin, which is dominated by gammadelta T cells, normal human skin has resident alphabeta T cells that are also sequenced, and this complicates analysis of the scalp TCR repertoire. Tofacitinib significantly decreased scalp clonality and the number of expanded CD8+ clones among the top 100 scalp clones. Because the treated cohort was small and had just a single nonresponder, larger studies are needed to establish links between baseline CD8+ expansion and response. Shared TCR sequences between patients were less evident than in mice, which may be partly attributable to HLA diversity in the patient population.

The intended sense of this specimen's treatment or condition label: oral pan-JAK inhibitor, 5-10 mg twice daily. Peripheral blood and lesional scalp punch biopsies were obtained from patients with alopecia areata. After PBMCs were isolated by density centrifugation and stained for CD3, CD4 and CD8, a FACSAria was used to sort CD4+ and CD8+ T cells. The receptor library was made with the immunoSEQ multiplex PCR assay. RNA was extracted from all samples and reverse transcribed into cDNA, which served as template for TCR sequencing. First-strand cDNA was synthesized using SuperScript III with a 2:1 mix of oligo-dT and random hexamers. Amplification bias was assessed with a synthetic immune receptor repertoire, and residual bias was removed computationally. Processing in the source paper ran as follows. Raw reads were preprocessed to remove errors, and CDR3 was defined according to IMGT conventions as the region from the conserved cysteine to phenylalanine. Clonality was computed as 1 minus the Shannon entropy, with the entropy normalized by log2 of the number of productive unique TCRs. Scalp TCRbeta sequences were cross-referenced with sorted blood CD4 and CD8 repertoires so that the CD4 or CD8 identity of scalp clones could be inferred. Drawn from immuneACCESS, this table holds only the in-frame rearrangements with V and J called that TCRdb kept. Clones are partly lost; checked studies trace under half to an unresolved V gene and leave the rest unexplained. D and trimming come from the DNA, and the V and J calls and clone size come from that table. In all, the sample holds 180,000 or so clones, and 40% to 55% of those were seen once. The ten largest clones take up over 9.5% of the sample.

Remarks on this clone: Its antigen remains unidentified. No much larger clonotype is one base removed from it; base qualities were not supplied.

CDR1 MNHEY and CDR2 SMNVEV were looked up in the germline V gene (reference sequence). Counted from cysteine to phenylalanine, this CDR3 has 13 amino acids. Left in the record is the CDR3 DNA by itself, 39 bases read in frame from the first base. A distance of 6 bases separates the germline ends of V and J, which lose 4 bases and 3 bases respectively. The chain is made from TRBV27 and TRBJ2-2, and perhaps TRBD2 as D gene, on 5 matching bases. This TCR was sampled from a human donor with alopecia areata. Material: CD8+ T cells sorted from blood, obtained between weeks 51 and 54, from a patient treated with tofacitinib. The CDR3 loop reads CASSWTYTGELFF. In nucleotide form, the sequence is TGTGCCAGCAGTTGGACTTACACCGGGGAGCTGTTTTTT.